This TCR beta chain was found in a study of T cell repertoires in cytomegalovirus infection (dated by TCRdb to between 2017 and 2020). In terms of the full investigation: Donor HLA type was relevant to the analysis, because carriage of CMV infection together with the matching HLA type was indicated by public TCR beta signatures.

The study at large found these results: The ex vivo response was dominated by HLA-C-restricted CMV-specific TCR beta clonotypes, which also provided the single most frequent clonotype in two of eight donors. Cumulative frequency of public TCR beta family members discriminated carriers of CMV infection plus the relevant HLA type in this cohort and an independent approximately 350-donor cohort.

In the case of this clonotype: This receptor's antigen is unknown. Base qualities are not provided; no much larger clone lies one nucleotide away.

The reads were generated on an Illumina HiSeq 1500. TCRdb reprocessing: public reads trimmed at Q25 with fastp, clones called with MiXCR, in-frame beta chains kept. Each CDR3 protein appears once, grouped with its most common genes and DNA. The sample profile shows under 850,000 distinct CDR3 sequences; under 40% of them were found once. 2.5% to 3.5% of the sample is taken by the ten largest. This TCR was recovered from a human donor in good health (CMV status not recorded). Some clones in this sample may be carry-over from other donors' samples. The sequencing input was PBMCs.

The DNA reads TGCAGCGTCCACTTCCCCAAAAGCCAAGAGACCCAGTACTTC. This gives the protein CSVHFPKSQETQYF. This receptor chain uses TRBV29-1 and TRBJ2-5, with the D gene uncertain. CDR1 is given as SQVTM and CDR2 as ANQGSEA, both from the germline V gene. The CDR3 holds 14 amino acids from the cysteine to the phenylalanine. The sequence is cut down to CDR3 DNA, 42 bases in frame from base 1. V is reduced by 6 bases and J by 1 base, leaving a spacing of 15 bases between them. With all but the CDR3 taken from the reference TRBV29-1 and TRBJ2-5 genes, the full variable domain is: SAVISQKPSRDICQRGTSLTIQCQVDSQVTMMFWYRQQPGQSLTLIATANQGSEATYESGFVIDKFPISRPNLTFSTLTVSNMSPEDSSIYLCSVHFPKSQETQYFGPGTRLLVL.